The TCR beta chain under discussion was sequenced for a study of cytotoxic CD8 clonotypes in ibrutinib-treated CLL. Overall study context: Response sampling came at median around a year of treatment, ranging roughly 6 to 36 months. Findings and limits, study-wide: Baseline values of clonality outstripped age-matched healthy donors and followed circulating CD8+ T-cell counts. Clonality was elevated at ibrutinib response and had returned toward baseline at progression.

In germline, CDR1 is GTSNPN, CDR2 SVGIG (reference sequence). With V trimmed by 5 bases and J by 4 bases, 6 bases remained unmatched. CDR3 length: 13 amino acids. This clone was recorded a few times. Its target is not known. Profiled with immunoSEQ multiplex PCR; TCRdb holds only in-frame clones, not every one. The repertoire includes over 95,000 clones, about 53% of them detected once, and more than 35% sits in the top ten. This TCR was sampled from a human donor with chronic lymphocytic leukemia. The chain recombines TRBV30 with TRBJ2-7, with 9 bases matching TRBD1. The sample here was PBMCs, taken after 24 months of ibrutinib treatment. This CDR3 is CAWGRDREYEQYF. DNA of the CDR3: TGTGCCTGGGGGAGGGACAGGGAGTACGAGCAGTACTTC.